The present T cell receptor beta chain was sequenced within a study of blood T cell repertoires in COVID-19. Study overall: Specimens from acute and convalescent COVID-19 originated in the United States, Italy and Spain. T cells, B-cell-depleted T cells, or PBMCs provided the cDNA or gDNA that served as material.

Original analysis: The assay estimated nucleated cells by amplifying reference gene primers. Sequencing was performed with immunoSEQ multiplex PCR; in TCRdb, only in-frame clones are kept and a portion is missing. The V and J calls and clone size were taken over from that table, and D and trimming were inferred from the DNA. Of approximately 73,000 clones listed, 86% were seen once; the top ten hold 1.5% to 2%. The CDR3 length is 13 residues. The ends were cut back, 3 bases at V and 9 bases at J, with 14 bases in the middle. Source material: peripheral blood. The chain employs TRBV12-3 or TRBV12-4 and TRBJ1-1, with a possible D match to TRBD1 (6 bases). This TCR was sampled from a woman aged 55 to 70 with acute or convalescent COVID-19. CDR3 DNA: TGTGCCAGCAGTTTCGGGGGGGGCAGCAAAGCTTTCTTT. Translation: CASSFGGGSKAFF.